The 12 T cell receptor beta chains in this list originate from one sample, sequenced in a study of shared clonotypes between healthy human individuals. Clones were read by immunoSEQ multiplex PCR, and TCRdb kept only the in-frame ones, dropping some. The profile covers about 380,000 clones, with 95% to 97% appearing a single time and 0.32% taken by the ten largest. Specimen: memory CD8+ T cells sorted from blood. Described subset: CD45RO+ cells pooled with CCR7-negative TemRA cells. These receptors all come from a man aged 25-45 years in good health.

The chain employs TRBV18 and TRBJ2-5, with a possible D match to TRBD2 (6 bases). The CDR3 has 12 residues. CDR1 and CDR2 (germline): KGHSH, LQKENI. V was clipped by 7 bases and J by 5 bases, with 11 bases between them. CDR3 sequence reads: CASCRAGETQYF. In DNA, the CDR3 is TGTGCCAGCTGCCGAGCGGGCGAGACCCAGTACTTC.

Comment on this clone: Other DNA sequences in this specimen translate into the identical CDR3. V gene TRBV9 combines with J gene TRBJ2-2; unclear D gene. Trimming cost V 4 bases and J 2 bases, with 3 bases left between them. CDR3 length: 12 amino acids. Germline assignment: CDR1 SGDLS and CDR2 YYNGEE. The CDR3 loop reads CASSLNTGELFF. The CDR3 DNA is TGTGCCAGCAGCCTAAACACCGGGGAGCTGTTTTTT.

This clone was seen a handful of times. The V and J genes are TRBV15 and TRBJ1-5; weak D call: TRBD1 (5 bases). CDR1 LNHNV and CDR2 YYDKDF come from the germline V gene (reference sequence). This CDR3 has 14 amino acids. Trimming removed 2 bases from V and 3 bases from J, with 8 bases in between. The CDR3 spells CATSRQGYNQPQHF. As DNA, the CDR3 is TGTGCCACCAGCAGACAGGGCTACAATCAGCCCCAGCATTTT.

This sequence joins TRBV19 and TRBJ2-1; D ambiguous. Germline V gene lookup returns CDR1 LNHDA and CDR2 SQIVND (reference sequence). The CDR3 runs 16 residues. Trimming left V 7 bases short and J 0 bases short, with 16 bases between. CDR3 region: CASTENAVLSYNEQFF. The CDR3 DNA sequence: TGTGCCAGTACCGAAAACGCGGTTCTCTCCTACAATGAGCAGTTCTTC. The full variable domain, with the rest looked up from reference TRBV19 and TRBJ2-1, is DGGITQSPKYLFRKEGQNVTLSCEQNLNHDAMYWYRQDPGQGLRLIYYSQIVNDFQKGDIAEGYSVSREKKESFPLTVTSAQKNPTAFYLCASTENAVLSYNEQFFGPGTRLTVL.

The rearrangement uses TRBV7-9 and TRBJ1-4, with 7 bases that match TRBD1. The CDR3 covers 15 residues. Unmatched junction bases numbered 7, after V lost 4 bases and J lost 5 bases. Germline V gives CDR1 SEHNR, CDR2 FQNEAQ (reference sequence). In DNA, the CDR3 is TGTGCCAGCAGCTACCCGGGACAGACCAATGAAAAACTGTTTTTT. Translating it yields CASSYPGQTNEKLFF.

The chain employs TRBV23-1 and TRBJ2-7; the D is unclear. TRBV23-1 carries the ORF label, with uncertain function. The CDR3 sequence is 13 residues long. V was cut by 4 bases and J by 1 base, with 8 bases left in between. CDR3 in DNA: TGCGCCAGCAGTCCGACCGCTTCCTACGAGCAGTACTTC. The encoded protein is CASSPTASYEQYF.

This clone was detected once. V gene TRBV25-1 combines with J gene TRBJ2-3; D remains unclear. The CDR3 runs to 14 residues. The ends were cut back, 3 bases at V and 0 bases at J, with 7 bases in the middle. CDR1 and CDR2 from the germline V gene are MGHDK and SYGVNS. CDR3 amino acids: CASSDFDSTDTQYF. The CDR3 DNA reads TGTGCCAGCAGTGACTTCGACAGCACAGATACGCAGTATTTT. The full variable domain, its missing parts supplied by reference TRBV25-1 and TRBJ2-3, is EADIYQTPRYLVIGTGKKITLECSQTMGHDKMYWYQQDPGMELHLIHYSYGVNSTEKGDLSSESTVSRIRTEHFPLTLESARPSHTSQYLCASSDFDSTDTQYFGPGTRLTVL.

The count of this clone is one. The chain recombines TRBV28 with TRBJ2-7; the D is unclear. V dropped 6 bases and J dropped 6 bases, with 12 bases sitting between them. From germline, CDR1 is MDHEN and CDR2 SYDVKM. There are 12 residues in the CDR3. CDR3 bases: TGTGCCAGCAGGTTGTCAGGTTCCGAGCAGTACTTC. Encoded protein: CASRLSGSEQYF.

The V and J genes are TRBV11-2 and TRBJ2-7; D perhaps matches TRBD1 (6 bases). The CDR3 has 14 amino acids. V lost 3 bases and J lost 6, with 15 bases in between. CDR1 and CDR2 from the germline V gene are SGHAT and FQNNGV. CDR3 amino acids: CASSFTQGGREQYF. The CDR3 nucleotides are TGTGCCAGCAGCTTCACCCAAGGGGGTCGCGAGCAGTACTTC.

The CDR3 spells CASSVATGEGEKLFF. The CDR3 DNA follows: TGTGCCAGCAGCGTAGCTACGGGTGAGGGCGAAAAACTGTTTTTT. The V and J genes are TRBV9 and TRBJ1-4, with unresolved D. V lost 0 bases, J lost 8 bases, and 14 bases lay in between. The CDR3 runs to 15 residues. The germline CDR1 and CDR2 sequences are SGDLS and YYNGEE.

The rearrangement links TRBV9 to TRBJ2-3; D ambiguous. The length of the CDR3 is 12 residues. V gave up 4 bases and J gave up 1 base, with 4 bases separating them. Per germline, CDR1 SGDLS and CDR2 YYNGEE. CDR3 amino acids: CASSSRTDTQYF. CDR3 in DNA: TGTGCCAGCAGCTCTCGCACAGATACGCAGTATTTT.

Here the CDR3 DNA reads TGTGCCAGCAGTTTATCTATACAGGGATTCCCTGAAGCTTTCTTT. Translating gives CASSLSIQGFPEAFF. The genes are TRBV28 and TRBJ1-1; D may be TRBD1 (6 bases). The CDR3 extends over 15 amino acids. Trimming shortened V by 1 base and J by 6 bases, and 15 bases separated the two germline ends. CDR1 is MDHEN, CDR2 SYDVKM, per germline.